The clone carrying this TCR beta chain was seen only once. The data were produced by immunoSEQ multiplex PCR, yet TCRdb's version contains in-frame clones alone and is incomplete. The sample has roughly 240,000 clones, more than 70% seen once. These data come from a study of blood T cell repertoires in COVID-19. Sequencing was carried out using PBMCs or T cells enriched from blood (not recorded which). The TCR sequence derives from a middle-aged woman with acute COVID-19.

CDR3 bases: TGTGCCAGCAGTTGGGGGACAGGAAACATTCAGTACTTC. This encodes CASSWGTGNIQYF. This rearrangement joins TRBV6-5 to TRBJ2-4, with 8 bases matching TRBD1. CDR3 length: 13 residues. V lost 4 bases and J lost 6; bases outside the gene matches: 2. The V gene's germline CDR1 is MNHEY and CDR2 SVGAGI.